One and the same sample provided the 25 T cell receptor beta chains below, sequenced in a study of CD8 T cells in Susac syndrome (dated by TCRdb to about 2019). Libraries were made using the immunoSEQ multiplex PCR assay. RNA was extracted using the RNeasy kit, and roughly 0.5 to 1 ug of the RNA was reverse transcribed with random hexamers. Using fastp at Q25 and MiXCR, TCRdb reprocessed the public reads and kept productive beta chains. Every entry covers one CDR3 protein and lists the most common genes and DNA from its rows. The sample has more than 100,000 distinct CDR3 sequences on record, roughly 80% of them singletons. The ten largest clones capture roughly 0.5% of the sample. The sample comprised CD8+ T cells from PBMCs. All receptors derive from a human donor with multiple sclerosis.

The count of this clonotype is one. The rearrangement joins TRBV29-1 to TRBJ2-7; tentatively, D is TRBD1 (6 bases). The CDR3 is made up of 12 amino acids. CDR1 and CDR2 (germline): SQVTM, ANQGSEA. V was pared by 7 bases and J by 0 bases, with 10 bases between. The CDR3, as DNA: TGCAGCGCCACGGACAGCTCCTACGAGCAGTACTTC. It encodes CSATDSSYEQYF.

The CDR3 loop reads CSIGQGKGGYTF. The CDR3, as DNA: TGCAGCATAGGACAGGGGAAGGGAGGCTACACCTTC. This rearrangement joins TRBV29-1 to TRBJ1-2; 9 nucleotides agree with TRBD1. The J segment lost 8 bases and the V segment lost 8 bases, leaving 9 bases of the junction unmatched. There are 12 residues in the CDR3. Germline values: CDR1 SQVTM, CDR2 ANQGSEA. The full variable domain, rest sourced from reference TRBV29-1 and TRBJ1-2, is SAVISQKPSRDICQRGTSLTIQCQVDSQVTMMFWYRQQPGQSLTLIATANQGSEATYESGFVIDKFPISRPNLTFSTLTVSNMSPEDSSIYLCSIGQGKGGYTFGSGTRLTVV.

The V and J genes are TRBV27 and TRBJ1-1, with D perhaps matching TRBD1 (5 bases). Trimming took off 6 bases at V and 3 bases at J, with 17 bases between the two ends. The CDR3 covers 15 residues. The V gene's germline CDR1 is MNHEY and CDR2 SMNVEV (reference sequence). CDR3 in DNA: TGTGCCAGCAGGTCCTATCAGGGATTGGACACTGAAGCTTTCTTT. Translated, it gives CASRSYQGLDTEAFF.

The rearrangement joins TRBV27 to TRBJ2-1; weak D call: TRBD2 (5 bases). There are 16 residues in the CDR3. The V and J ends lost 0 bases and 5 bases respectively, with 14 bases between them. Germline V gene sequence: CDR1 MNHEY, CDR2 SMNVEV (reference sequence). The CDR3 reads CASSLSIAYTHNEQFF. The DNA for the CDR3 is TGTGCCAGCAGTTTATCTATAGCGTATACCCACAATGAGCAGTTCTTC.

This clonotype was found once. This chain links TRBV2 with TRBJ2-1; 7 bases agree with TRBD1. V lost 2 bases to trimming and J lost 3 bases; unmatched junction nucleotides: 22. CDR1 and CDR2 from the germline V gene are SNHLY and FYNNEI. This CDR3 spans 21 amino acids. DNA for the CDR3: TGTGCCAGCAGTGAAATCTTGGGGACAGAGGTCCATGATAAACTCTACAATGAGCAGTTCTTC. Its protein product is CASSEILGTEVHDKLYNEQFF.

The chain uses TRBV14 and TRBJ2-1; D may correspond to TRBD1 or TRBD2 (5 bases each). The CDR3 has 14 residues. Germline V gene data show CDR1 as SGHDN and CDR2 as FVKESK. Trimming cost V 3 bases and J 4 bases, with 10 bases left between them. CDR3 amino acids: CASSQGTNYNEQFF. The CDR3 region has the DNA TGTGCCAGCAGCCAGGGGACGAATTACAATGAGCAGTTCTTC.

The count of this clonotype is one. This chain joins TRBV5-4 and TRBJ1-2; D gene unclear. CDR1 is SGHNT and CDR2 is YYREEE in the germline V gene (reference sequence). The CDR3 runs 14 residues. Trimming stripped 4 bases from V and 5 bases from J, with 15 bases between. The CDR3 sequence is CASSPGGSRYGYTF. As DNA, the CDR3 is TGTGCCAGCAGCCCCGGAGGGTCGAGGTATGGCTACACCTTC.

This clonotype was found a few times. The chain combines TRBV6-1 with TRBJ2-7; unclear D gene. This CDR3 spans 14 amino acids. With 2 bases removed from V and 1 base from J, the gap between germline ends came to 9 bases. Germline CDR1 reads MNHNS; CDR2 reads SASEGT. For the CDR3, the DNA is TGTGCCAGCAGTGAAACTTGGGGATCCTACGAGCAGTACTTC. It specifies CASSETWGSYEQYF.

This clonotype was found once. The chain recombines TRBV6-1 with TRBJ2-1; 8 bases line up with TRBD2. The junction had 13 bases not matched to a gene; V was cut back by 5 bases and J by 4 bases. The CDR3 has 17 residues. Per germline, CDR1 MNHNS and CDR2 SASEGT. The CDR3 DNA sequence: TGTGCCAGCAGTCGACTTTTTACTAGCGGTGGATACAATGAGCAGTTCTTC. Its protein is CASSRLFTSGGYNEQFF.

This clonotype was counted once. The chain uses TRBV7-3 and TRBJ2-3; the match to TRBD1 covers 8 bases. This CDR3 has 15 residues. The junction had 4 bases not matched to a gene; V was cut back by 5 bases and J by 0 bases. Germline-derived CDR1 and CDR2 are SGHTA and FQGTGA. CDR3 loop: CASSQGATSTDTQYF. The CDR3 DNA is TGTGCCAGCAGCCAGGGGGCGACGAGCACAGATACGCAGTATTTT.

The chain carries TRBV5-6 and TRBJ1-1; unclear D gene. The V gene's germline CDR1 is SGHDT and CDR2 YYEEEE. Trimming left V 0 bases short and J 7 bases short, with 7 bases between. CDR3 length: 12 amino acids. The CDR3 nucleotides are TGTGCCAGCAGCTTGGGGAGCTTTGAAGCTTTCTTT. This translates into CASSLGSFEAFF.

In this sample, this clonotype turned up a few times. This CDR3 is CASSLSGNEQFF. Here the CDR3 DNA reads TGTGCCAGCAGCTTGAGTGGTAATGAGCAGTTCTTC. The chain couples TRBV7-9 to TRBJ2-1; no reliable D call. There are 12 residues in the CDR3. Looked up from germline, CDR1 is SEHNR and CDR2 is FQNEAQ (reference sequence). Trimming cost V 3 bases and J 7 bases, with 7 bases left between them. Supplemented by reference TRBV7-9 and TRBJ2-1, the full variable domain reads DTGVSQNPRHKITKRGQNVTFRCDPISEHNRLYWYRQTLGQGPEFLTYFQNEAQLEKSRLLSDRFSAERPKGSFSTLEIQRTEQGDSAMYLCASSLSGNEQFFGPGTRLTVL.

CDR3: CASSARGANEQFF. CDR3 bases: TGTGCCAGCAGCGCCAGGGGGGCCAACGAGCAGTTCTTC. V is TRBV7-9 and J is TRBJ2-1; possibly TRBD1 for D (7 bases). The CDR3 sequence is 13 residues long. Trimming stripped 5 bases from V and 10 bases from J, with 15 bases between. CDR1 is SEHNR and CDR2 is FQNEAQ in the germline V gene (reference sequence). Complete variable domain (other parts from reference TRBV7-9 and TRBJ2-1): DTGVSQNPRHKITKRGQNVTFRCDPISEHNRLYWYRQTLGQGPEFLTYFQNEAQLEKSRLLSDRFSAERPKGSFSTLEIQRTEQGDSAMYLCASSARGANEQFFGPGTRLTVL.

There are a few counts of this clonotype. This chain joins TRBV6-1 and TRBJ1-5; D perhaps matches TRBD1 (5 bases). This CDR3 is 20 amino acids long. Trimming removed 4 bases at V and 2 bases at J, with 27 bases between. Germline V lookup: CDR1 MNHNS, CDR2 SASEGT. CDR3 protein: CASSGPNLSWGGSGNQPQHF. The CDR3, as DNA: TGTGCCAGCAGTGGGCCCAACCTCTCGTGGGGGGGTTCGGGCAATCAGCCCCAGCATTTT.

CDR3 coding DNA: TGCAGTGCTAGAGTCTACGGGGCCAGATCAAGCACAGATACGCAGTATTTT. Its translation is CSARVYGARSSTDTQYF. V and J are TRBV20-1 and TRBJ2-3; D tentatively fits TRBD1 or TRBD2 (5 bases each). V was shortened by 1 base and J by 0 bases, with 17 bases between the two germline ends. Germline V gene data show CDR1 as DFQATT and CDR2 as SNEGSKA (reference sequence). The CDR3 is made up of 17 amino acids.

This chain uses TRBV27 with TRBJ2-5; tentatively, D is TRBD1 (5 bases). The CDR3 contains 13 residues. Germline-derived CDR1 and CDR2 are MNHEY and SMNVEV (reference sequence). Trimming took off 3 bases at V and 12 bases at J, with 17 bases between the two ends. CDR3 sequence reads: CASSFGAGGRKYF. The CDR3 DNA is TGTGCCAGCAGTTTTGGGGCCGGCGGTAGAAAGTACTTC.

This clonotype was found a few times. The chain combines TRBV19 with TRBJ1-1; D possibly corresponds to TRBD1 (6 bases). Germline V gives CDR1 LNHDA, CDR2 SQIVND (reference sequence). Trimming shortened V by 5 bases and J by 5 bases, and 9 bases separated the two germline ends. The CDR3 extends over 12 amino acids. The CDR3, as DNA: TGTGCCAGTAGTCCGCAGGGGACTGAAGCTTTCTTT. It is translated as CASSPQGTEAFF.

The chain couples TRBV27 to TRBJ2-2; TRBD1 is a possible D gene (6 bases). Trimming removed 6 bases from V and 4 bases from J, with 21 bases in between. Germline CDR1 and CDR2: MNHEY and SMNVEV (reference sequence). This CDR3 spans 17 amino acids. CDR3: CASSYHPGTRGTGELFF. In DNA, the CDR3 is TGTGCCAGCAGCTACCACCCTGGGACACGGGGCACCGGGGAGCTGTTTTTT.

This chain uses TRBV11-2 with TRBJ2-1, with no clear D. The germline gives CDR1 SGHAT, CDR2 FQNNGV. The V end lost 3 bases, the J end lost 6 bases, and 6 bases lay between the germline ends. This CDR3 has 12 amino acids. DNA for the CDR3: TGTGCCAGCAGCTTTGGTGCCAATGAGCAGTTCTTC. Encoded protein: CASSFGANEQFF. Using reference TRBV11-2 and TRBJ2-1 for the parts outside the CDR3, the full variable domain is EAGVAQSPRYKIIEKRQSVAFWCNPISGHATLYWYQQILGQGPKLLIQFQNNGVVDDSQLPKDRFSAERLKGVDSTLKIQPAKLEDSAVYLCASSFGANEQFFGPGTRLTVL.

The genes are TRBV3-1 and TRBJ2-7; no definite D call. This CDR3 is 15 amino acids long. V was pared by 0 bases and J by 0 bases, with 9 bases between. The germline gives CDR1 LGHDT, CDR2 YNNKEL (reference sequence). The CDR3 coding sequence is TGTGCCAGCAGCCAAGATAGGCAGAGCTCCTACGAGCAGTACTTC. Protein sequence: CASSQDRQSSYEQYF.

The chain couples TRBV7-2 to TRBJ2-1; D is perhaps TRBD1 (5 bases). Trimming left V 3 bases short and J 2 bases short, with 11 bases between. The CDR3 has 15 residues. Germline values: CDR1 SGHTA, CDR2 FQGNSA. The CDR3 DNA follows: TGTGCCAGCAGCTTCGCCTTAGGGGCCTACAATGAGCAGTTCTTC. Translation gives CASSFALGAYNEQFF.

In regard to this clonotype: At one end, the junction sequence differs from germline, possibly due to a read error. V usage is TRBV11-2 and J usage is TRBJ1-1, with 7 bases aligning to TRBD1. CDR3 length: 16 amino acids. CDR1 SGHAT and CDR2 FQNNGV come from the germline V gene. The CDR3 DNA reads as TGTGCCTGCAGTGTACGACAGGGCGGGTTAGCCACTGAAGCTTTCTTT. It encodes CACSVRQGGLATEAFF.

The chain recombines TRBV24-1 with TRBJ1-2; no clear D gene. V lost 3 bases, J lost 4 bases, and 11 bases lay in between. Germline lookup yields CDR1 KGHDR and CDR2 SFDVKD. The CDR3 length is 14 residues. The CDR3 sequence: CATSDPGRTYGYTF. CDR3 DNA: TGTGCCACCAGTGATCCCGGACGGACCTATGGCTACACCTTC.

CDR3 sequence: CSARDHEVNTEAFF. CDR3 bases: TGCAGTGCTAGAGATCATGAGGTGAACACTGAAGCTTTCTTT. This sequence joins TRBV20-1 and TRBJ1-1, with unresolved D. The CDR3 consists of 14 residues. Germline assignment: CDR1 DFQATT and CDR2 SNEGSKA (reference sequence). Trimming removed 0 bases from V and 0 bases from J, with 8 bases in between.

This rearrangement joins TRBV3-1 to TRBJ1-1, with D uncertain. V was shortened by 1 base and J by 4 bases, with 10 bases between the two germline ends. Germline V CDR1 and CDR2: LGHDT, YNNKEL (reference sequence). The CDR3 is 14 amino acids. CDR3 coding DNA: TGTGCCAGCAGCCAAGTTTCCCACAGCACTGAAGCTTTCTTT. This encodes CASSQVSHSTEAFF. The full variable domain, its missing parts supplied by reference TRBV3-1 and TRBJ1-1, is DTAVSQTPKYLVTQMGNDKSIKCEQNLGHDTMYWYKQDSKKFLKIMFSYNNKELIINETVPNRFSPKSPDKAHLNLHINSLELGDSAVYFCASSQVSHSTEAFFGQGTRLTVV.